This T cell receptor (beta chain) comes out of a study of shared clonotypes between healthy human individuals (dated by TCRdb to about 2020). Background on the whole study: The cohort included a few men and a couple of women between 18 and 49 years of age. For each donor, three plates each were used for CD4 naive and CD4 memory, two plates were used for CD8 naive, and one plate was used for CD8 memory. Blood TCR repertoires of roughly five healthy adults were deeply sequenced to estimate repertoire size and the extent of clonotype sharing between individuals. Different laboratories and diverse techniques were used to prepare libraries and sequence TCR repertoires, to increase sequencing depth and limit assay-specific biases. Each donor's leukapheresis produced roughly between roughly 0.85 and 10 billion PBMCs.

General findings and caveats noted by the study authors: Compared with non-shared clonotypes, clonotypes shared by all four sorted-subset donors had higher generation probabilities. The genetic and exposure-history diversity represented was limited by the small number of donors. Pairwise subsampling indicated that sequencing depth was expected to affect the degree of clonotype sharing among donors. Even with the large sequencing depth, rarefaction of the sorted-subset datasets indicated that sequencing was incomplete. Estimated clonotype richness was generally larger for naive than for memory subsets. Approximately 5% of naive CD4, approximately 3.7% of naive CD8, about 2.1% of memory CD4, and around 0.42% of memory CD8 clonotypes were shared across several donors. Sampling was restricted to blood, and TCR repertoires in tissue are likely to differ from TCR repertoires in blood.

The donors were healthy, HIV-negative adults with no recently reported acute infections or vaccinations. All donors were Caucasian adults living in Nashville, Tennessee, USA. CD4+ T cells were enriched by magnetic negative selection; naive cells were then positively selected on CD45RA, and the negative fraction formed the memory subset. Blood was collected by leukapheresis, and PBMCs were isolated by Ficoll-Histopaque density gradient centrifugation and then cryopreserved in liquid nitrogen vapor phase. Analytical flow cytometry was used to check the purity and quantity of every magnetically sorted T cell population. From each sorted fraction, genomic DNA was isolated and quantified by UV absorbance on a Nanodrop 2000c. Regarding this clone: Its binding antigen is unknown. No much larger clonotype is one base removed from it; base qualities were not supplied. Other DNA sequences from this sample encode an identical CDR3 as well.

Using the deep immunoSEQ assay, multiplex PCR amplified TCR CDR3 regions from genomic DNA. Genomic DNA extracted from each cell subset was distributed evenly over all wells of several immunoSEQ 96-well plates, and each plate served as one replicate. For sorted subsets, each replicate PCR was loaded with 200 to 250 ng genomic DNA, equivalent to roughly 30,000 T cell genomes. Purified libraries were measured with a Qubit 3.0 fluorometer, size-checked on a Bioanalyzer 2100, and measured again with the KAPA Library Quantification kit. Each immunoSEQ 96-well plate was sequenced on its own single-read 150-cycle Illumina NextSeq 550 flow cell. In the source study's methods: Because the immunoSEQ output included only junctional sequences and no quality scores, the filtering could not be the same as the filtering used for full-length reads. To assign V/J genes and CDR3, sequences were annotated against IMGT germline references using PyIR, a Python wrapper for IgBLAST v1.9. Any read was removed if the V/J assignment was weak (E-value above 1e-6), the CDR3 was missing, or the read contained stop codons, out-of-frame junctions, or ambiguous translated residues. V3J clonotypes were defined as sequences sharing an identical inferred V gene, J gene, and CDR3 amino acid sequence. Percentage overlap between repertoires was calculated by dividing the number of shared unique clonotypes by the size of the smaller repertoire. Three approaches were used to assess repertoire richness: RTK rarefaction, the Chao1 estimator, and Recon v2.1 estimates of unobserved clonotypes. Generation probabilities for all TCRbeta clonotypes obtained by the gDNA method from a few donors were computed using OLGA. TCRdb's version of the immuneACCESS table is confined to in-frame rearrangements and falls short of the full clone set. An unresolved V gene accounts for under half of the shortfall where checked; the remainder is of unknown origin. V and J calls and clone size are those listed in that table; D and trimming were worked out from the DNA. This sample comprises roughly 1 million clones, about 75% of them detected only once. About 1.5% of the sample is in the top ten clones.

The source material was memory CD4+ T cells sorted from blood. The cell subset or site label for this specimen denotes: CD45RA-negative fraction. This TCR came from a man between 18 and 29 years old in good health.

Read as DNA, the sequence is TGTGCCAGCAGCTTAGACCTTACAGGAGCAGATACGCAGTATTTT. The translation is CASSLDLTGADTQYF. Rearrangement joined TRBV5-4 to TRBJ2-3; the D gene is perhaps TRBD1, from 5 matching bases. The CDR3 holds 15 amino acids from the cysteine to the phenylalanine. Only CDR3 DNA remains: 45 bases, in frame from the first base. V and J are truncated by 2 bases and 4 bases respectively, leaving an intervening sequence of 14 bases. Reading the germline V gene (reference sequence) gives CDR1 SGHNT and CDR2 YYREEE.